Each of the 17 T cell receptor beta chains below was sequenced from the same sample in a study of blood T cell repertoires in COVID-19. The table came from immunoSEQ multiplex PCR; TCRdb's copy has only in-frame clones and leaves some out. This sample has about 250,000 clones, with more than 65% found just once. The sample consisted of PBMCs or T cells enriched from blood (not recorded which). These receptor sequences come from a man aged 45-65 years who had recovered from COVID-19.

This chain joins TRBV25-1 and TRBJ1-3; a possible D gene is TRBD1 (6 bases). This CDR3 region has 15 residues. V lost 7 bases and J lost 0, with 13 bases in between. The V gene's germline CDR1 is MGHDK and CDR2 SYGVNS. The CDR3 DNA sequence: TGTGCCAGCACTGGAACAGGGATCTCTGGAAACACCATATATTTT. This codes for CASTGTGISGNTIYF.

The CDR3 reads CASSVGGSSYEQYF. CDR3 coding DNA: TGTGCCAGCAGCGTAGGCGGTAGCTCCTACGAGCAGTACTTC. The chain links TRBV9 to TRBJ2-7, with D unclear. V lost 0 bases and J 0 bases, leaving 7 bases between the germline ends. The length of the CDR3 is 14 residues. CDR1 and CDR2 from the germline V gene are SGDLS and YYNGEE.

The chain combines TRBV28 with TRBJ2-7; D ambiguous. CDR3 length equals 12 residues. The germline V gene encodes CDR1 MDHEN and CDR2 SYDVKM. The V end was cut by 6 bases, the J end by 6 bases, with 12 bases between. DNA for the CDR3: TGTGCCAGCAGCCCGCCTCGGGTCGAGCAGTACTTC. It specifies CASSPPRVEQYF.

The chain joins TRBV9 to TRBJ1-1; TRBD1 matches at 8 bases. The CDR3 length is 16 residues. CDR1 is SGDLS, CDR2 YYNGEE, per germline. Losses at the gene ends were 0 bases for V and 0 bases for J; bases not matched to a gene: 4. CDR3 sequence: CASSVVPGGLNTEAFF. The CDR3 coding sequence is TGTGCCAGCAGCGTAGTCCCAGGGGGCCTGAACACTGAAGCTTTCTTT.

The V call is TRBV2, the J call TRBJ1-1; the match to TRBD1 covers 8 bases. CDR3 length equals 14 residues. Germline CDR1 is SNHLY and CDR2 is FYNNEI. Trimming at V came to 6 bases and at J to 6 bases, leaving 9 bases not matched to a gene. The CDR3 region has the DNA TGTGCCAGCAGGGACCAGGGGGCAGGCCCTGAAGCTTTCTTT. It specifies CASRDQGAGPEAFF.

V is TRBV11-3 and J is TRBJ1-2, with D hard to call. Germline V CDR1 and CDR2: SGHNT, YENEEA. The length of the CDR3 is 17 residues. V was clipped by 1 base and J by 4 bases, with 19 bases between them. CDR3 bases: TGTGCCAGCAGCTTAGTTGCCGTAAGAGGACTCGGCTATGGCTACACCTTC. Its protein product is CASSLVAVRGLGYGYTF.

The chain joins TRBV28 to TRBJ2-1; 8 nucleotides match TRBD2. The CDR3 runs to 17 residues. The junction had 15 bases not matched to a gene; V was cut back by 5 bases and J by 6 bases. Germline V gene lookup returns CDR1 MDHEN and CDR2 SYDVKM. For the CDR3, the DNA is TGTGCCAGCAGTCCCCCCTTAAGAGCGGGAGACTCCAATGAGCAGTTCTTC. The encoded protein is CASSPPLRAGDSNEQFF.

This chain links TRBV7-2 with TRBJ1-2, with D maybe TRBD1 (5 bases). Germline lookup yields CDR1 SGHTA and CDR2 FQGNSA. Trimming shortened V by 5 bases and J by 5 bases, and 18 bases separated the two germline ends. CDR3 length equals 15 residues. The CDR3 DNA reads as TGTGCCAGCAGCGCACCGGGCCGCGGGGGGTATGGCTACACCTTC. It specifies CASSAPGRGGYGYTF.

The J gene is TRBJ2-1, the V gene TRBV7-2; tentative D call: TRBD2 (6 bases). V lost 8 bases and J 2 bases, leaving 13 bases between the germline ends. The CDR3 has 14 residues. In germline, CDR1 is SGHTA, CDR2 FQGNSA. The CDR3, as DNA: TGTGCCAGCCTCCGGCCTAGCGCCTACAATGAGCAGTTCTTC. Translating gives CASLRPSAYNEQFF.

This clone has just one count. For the CDR3, the DNA is TGTGCCAGCAATGGTTCCCCCGGGAGTGGGGGTTATGAGCAGTTCTTC. Amino acids: CASNGSPGSGGYEQFF. The gene calls are TRBV28 and TRBJ2-1; a possible D gene is TRBD2 (6 bases). The CDR3 runs 16 residues. V lost 7 bases to trimming and J lost 8 bases, with 24 bases between them. Germline CDR1 MDHEN, CDR2 SYDVKM.

The rearrangement uses TRBV5-6 and TRBJ1-1; D is unclear. The CDR3 is made up of 15 amino acids. CDR1 and CDR2 from the germline V gene are SGHDT and YYEEEE. Trimming pared 2 bases from V and 1 base from J, leaving 12 bases between. The CDR3 nucleotides are TGTGCCAGCAGCTTCCGGGGAGTGGGGAACACTGAAGCTTTCTTT. Amino acid sequence: CASSFRGVGNTEAFF.

This chain uses TRBV12-3 or TRBV12-4 with TRBJ1-2; perhaps TRBD1 as D (5 bases). V lost 6 bases and J lost 7, with 15 bases in between. This CDR3 region has 13 residues. The CDR3 DNA reads as TGTGCCAGCAGCAACCCGGGGGGGGGTGGCTACACCTTC. Residues: CASSNPGGGGYTF.

This clone came up once. The chain recombines TRBV7-6 with TRBJ1-5; D might be TRBD1 (5 bases). CDR3 length: 14 residues. Deletions cut 5 bases from V and 6 bases from J, with 14 bases between. Germline CDR1 and CDR2: SGHVS and FNYEAQ. The CDR3 region is CASSPGGVSQPQHF. DNA of the CDR3: TGTGCCAGCAGCCCGGGGGGGGTGAGTCAGCCCCAGCATTTT. The full variable domain, its missing parts supplied by reference TRBV7-6 and TRBJ1-5, is GAGVSQSPRYKVTKRGQDVALRCDPISGHVSLYWYRQALGQGPEFLTYFNYEAQQDKSGLPNDRFSAERPEGSISTLTIQRTEQRDSAMYRCASSPGGVSQPQHFGDGTRLSIL.

V gene TRBV7-9 combines with J gene TRBJ1-2, with 7 bases matching TRBD1. The germline CDR1 and CDR2 sequences are SEHNR and FQNEAQ (reference sequence). The ends lost 4 bases at V and 13 bases at J; junction bases unmatched: 12. The CDR3 runs to 13 residues. The CDR3 loop is CASSSSGTDISTF. The CDR3 DNA is TGTGCCAGCAGCTCTTCTGGGACAGACATCTCCACCTTC.

The chain is built from TRBV11-2 and TRBJ2-1; D gene ambiguous. Germline CDR1 and CDR2: SGHAT and FQNNGV. The CDR3 totals 13 residues. Trimming stripped 0 bases from V and 10 bases from J, with 10 bases between. The CDR3 nucleotides are TGTGCCAGCAGCTTAGAGTTGCGGCAGGAGCAGTTCTTC. Protein product: CASSLELRQEQFF.

The J gene is TRBJ1-6, the V gene TRBV30; TRBD1 agrees at 8 bases. The CDR3 runs 14 residues. Germline V gives CDR1 GTSNPN, CDR2 SVGIG (reference sequence). With V trimmed by 0 bases and J by 7 bases, 2 bases remained unmatched. The CDR3 protein is CAWSVGTGNSPLHF. In DNA, the CDR3 is TGTGCCTGGAGTGTGGGGACAGGCAATTCACCCCTCCACTTT.

This clone occurred a few times. V is TRBV11-3 and J is TRBJ2-1; D uncertain. V gave up 1 base and J gave up 2 bases, with 12 bases separating them. The length of the CDR3 is 16 residues. Germline-derived CDR1 and CDR2 are SGHNT and YENEEA. CDR3 protein: CASSLVTLSPYNEQFF. The CDR3 coding sequence is TGTGCCAGCAGCTTAGTAACTCTCTCTCCCTACAATGAGCAGTTCTTC. The whole variable domain, filled in from reference TRBV11-3 and TRBJ2-1, reads EAGVVQSPRYKIIEKKQPVAFWCNPISGHNTLYWYLQNLGQGPELLIRYENEEAVDDSQLPKDRFSAERLKGVDSTLKIQPAELGDSAVYLCASSLVTLSPYNEQFFGPGTRLTVL.